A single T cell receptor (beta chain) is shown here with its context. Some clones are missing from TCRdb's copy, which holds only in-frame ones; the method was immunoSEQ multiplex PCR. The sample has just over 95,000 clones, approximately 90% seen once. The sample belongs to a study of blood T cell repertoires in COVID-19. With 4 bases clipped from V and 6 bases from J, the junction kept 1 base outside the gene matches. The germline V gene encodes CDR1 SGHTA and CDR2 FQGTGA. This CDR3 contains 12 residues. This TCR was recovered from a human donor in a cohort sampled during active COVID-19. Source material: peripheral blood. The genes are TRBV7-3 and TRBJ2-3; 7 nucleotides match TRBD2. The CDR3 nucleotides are TGTGCCAGCAGCTCCGGGGGGGATACGCAGTATTTT. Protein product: CASSSGGDTQYF.